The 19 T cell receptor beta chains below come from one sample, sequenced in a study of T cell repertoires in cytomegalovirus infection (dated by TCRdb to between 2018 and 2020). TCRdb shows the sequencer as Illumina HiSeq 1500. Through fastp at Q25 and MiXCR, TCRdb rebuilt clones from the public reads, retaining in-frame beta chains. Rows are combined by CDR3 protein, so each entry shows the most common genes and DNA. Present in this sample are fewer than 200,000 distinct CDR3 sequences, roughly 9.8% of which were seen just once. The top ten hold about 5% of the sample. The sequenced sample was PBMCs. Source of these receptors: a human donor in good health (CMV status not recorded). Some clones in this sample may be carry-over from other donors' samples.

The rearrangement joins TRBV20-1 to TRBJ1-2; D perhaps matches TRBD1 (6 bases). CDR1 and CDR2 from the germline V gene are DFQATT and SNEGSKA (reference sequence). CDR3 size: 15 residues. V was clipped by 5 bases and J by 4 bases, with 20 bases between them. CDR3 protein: CSASPGTMTSYGYTF. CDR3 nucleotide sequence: TGCAGTGCTTCCCCCGGGACAATGACGTCCTATGGCTACACCTTC.

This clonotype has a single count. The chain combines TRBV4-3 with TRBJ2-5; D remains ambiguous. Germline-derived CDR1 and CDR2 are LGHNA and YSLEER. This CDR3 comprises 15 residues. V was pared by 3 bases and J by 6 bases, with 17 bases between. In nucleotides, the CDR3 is TGCGCCAGCAGCCAGATCGGGCAAGAACGAAAGACCCAGTACTTC. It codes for CASSQIGQERKTQYF.

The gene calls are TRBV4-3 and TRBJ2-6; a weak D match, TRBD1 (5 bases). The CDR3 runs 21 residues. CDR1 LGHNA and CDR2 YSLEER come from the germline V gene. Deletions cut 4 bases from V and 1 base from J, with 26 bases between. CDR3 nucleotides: TGCGCCAGCAGCCCAAGCCTAGGACACCCGATGATCCGATCTGGGGCCAACGTCCTGACTTTC. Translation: CASSPSLGHPMIRSGANVLTF.

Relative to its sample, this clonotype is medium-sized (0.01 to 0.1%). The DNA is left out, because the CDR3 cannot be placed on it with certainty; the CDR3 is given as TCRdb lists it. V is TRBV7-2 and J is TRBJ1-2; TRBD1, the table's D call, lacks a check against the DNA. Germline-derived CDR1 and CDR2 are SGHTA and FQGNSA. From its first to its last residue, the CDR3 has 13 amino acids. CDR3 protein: CASSYRVGTGILF.

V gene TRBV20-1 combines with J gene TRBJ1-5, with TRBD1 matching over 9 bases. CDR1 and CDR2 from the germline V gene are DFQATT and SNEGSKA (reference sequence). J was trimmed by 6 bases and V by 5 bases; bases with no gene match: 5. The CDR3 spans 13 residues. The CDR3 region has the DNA TGCAGTGCTGGGGACAGGGAGGGTCAGCCCCAGCATTTT. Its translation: CSAGDREGQPQHF.

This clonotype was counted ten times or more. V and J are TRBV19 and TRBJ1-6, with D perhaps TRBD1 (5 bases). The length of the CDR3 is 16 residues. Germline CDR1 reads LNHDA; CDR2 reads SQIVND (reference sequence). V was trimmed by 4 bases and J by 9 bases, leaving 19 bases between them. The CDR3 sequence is CASSRTTGDLGSPLHF. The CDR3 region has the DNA TGTGCCAGTAGTAGAACTACAGGAGATTTAGGTTCACCCCTCCACTTT.

The CDR3 region has the DNA TGTGCCAGCAGCCAGGAGGGGCCTAACACTGAAGCTTTCTTT. As protein: CASSQEGPNTEAFF. The rearrangement links TRBV14 to TRBJ1-1; perhaps TRBD1 as D (5 bases). The CDR3 is made up of 14 amino acids. The V gene lost 3 bases and the J gene lost 2 bases, with 10 bases spanning the gap. Germline CDR1 SGHDN, CDR2 FVKESK.

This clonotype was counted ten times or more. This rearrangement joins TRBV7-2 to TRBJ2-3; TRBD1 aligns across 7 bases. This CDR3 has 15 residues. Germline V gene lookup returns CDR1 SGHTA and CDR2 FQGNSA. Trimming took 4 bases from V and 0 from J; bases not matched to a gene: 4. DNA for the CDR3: TGTGCCAGCAGCTCGGGACAGATCAGCACAGATACGCAGTATTTT. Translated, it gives CASSSGQISTDTQYF.

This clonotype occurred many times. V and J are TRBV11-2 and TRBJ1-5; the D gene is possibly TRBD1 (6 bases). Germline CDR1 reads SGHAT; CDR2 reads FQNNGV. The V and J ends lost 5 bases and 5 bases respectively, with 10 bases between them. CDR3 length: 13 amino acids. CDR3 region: CASSPEGDQPQHF. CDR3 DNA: TGTGCCAGCAGCCCCGAGGGGGATCAGCCCCAGCATTTT.

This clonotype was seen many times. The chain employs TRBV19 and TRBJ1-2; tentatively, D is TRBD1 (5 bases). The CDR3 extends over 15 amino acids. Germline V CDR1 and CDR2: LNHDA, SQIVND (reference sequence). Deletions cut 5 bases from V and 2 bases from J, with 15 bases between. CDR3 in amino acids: CASSSPGRTNYGYTF. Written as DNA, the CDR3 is TGTGCCAGTAGTTCCCCGGGACGGACGAACTATGGCTACACCTTC.

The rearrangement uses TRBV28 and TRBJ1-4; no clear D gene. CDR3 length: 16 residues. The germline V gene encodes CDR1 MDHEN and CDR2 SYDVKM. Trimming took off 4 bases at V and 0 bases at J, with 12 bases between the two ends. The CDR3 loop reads CASSSPLIATNEKLFF. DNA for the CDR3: TGTGCCAGCAGTTCCCCCCTGATTGCAACTAATGAAAAACTGTTTTTT.

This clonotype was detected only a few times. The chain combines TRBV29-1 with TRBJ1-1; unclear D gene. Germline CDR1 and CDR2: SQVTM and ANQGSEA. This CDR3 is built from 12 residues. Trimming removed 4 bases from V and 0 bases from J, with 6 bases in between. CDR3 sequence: CSVGIMNTEAFF. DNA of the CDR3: TGCAGCGTTGGTATAATGAACACTGAAGCTTTCTTT. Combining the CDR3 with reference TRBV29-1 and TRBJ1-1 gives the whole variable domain SAVISQKPSRDICQRGTSLTIQCQVDSQVTMMFWYRQQPGQSLTLIATANQGSEATYESGFVIDKFPISRPNLTFSTLTVSNMSPEDSSIYLCSVGIMNTEAFFGQGTRLTVV.

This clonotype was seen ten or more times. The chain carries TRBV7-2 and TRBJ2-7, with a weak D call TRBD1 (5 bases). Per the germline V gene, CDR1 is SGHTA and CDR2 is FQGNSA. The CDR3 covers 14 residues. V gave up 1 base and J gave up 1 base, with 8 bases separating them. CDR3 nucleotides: TGTGCCAGCAGCTTAGTAGACAGTTCCTACGAGCAGTACTTC. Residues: CASSLVDSSYEQYF.

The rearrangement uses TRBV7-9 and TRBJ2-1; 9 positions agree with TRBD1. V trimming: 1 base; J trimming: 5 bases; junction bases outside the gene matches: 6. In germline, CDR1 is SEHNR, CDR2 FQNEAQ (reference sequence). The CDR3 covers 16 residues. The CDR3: CASSLVSGTGNNEQFF. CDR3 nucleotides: TGTGCCAGCAGCTTAGTCTCCGGGACAGGGAACAATGAGCAGTTCTTC. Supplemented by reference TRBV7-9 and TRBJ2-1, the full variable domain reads DTGVSQNPRHKITKRGQNVTFRCDPISEHNRLYWYRQTLGQGPEFLTYFQNEAQLEKSRLLSDRFSAERPKGSFSTLEIQRTEQGDSAMYLCASSLVSGTGNNEQFFGPGTRLTVL.

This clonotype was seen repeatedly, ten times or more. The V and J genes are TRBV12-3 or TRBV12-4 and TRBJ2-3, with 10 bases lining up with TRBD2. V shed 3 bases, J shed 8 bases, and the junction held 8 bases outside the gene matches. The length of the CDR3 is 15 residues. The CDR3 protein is CASSFLAGGSGTQYF. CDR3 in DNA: TGTGCCAGCAGTTTCTTAGCGGGGGGTTCAGGTACGCAGTATTTT.

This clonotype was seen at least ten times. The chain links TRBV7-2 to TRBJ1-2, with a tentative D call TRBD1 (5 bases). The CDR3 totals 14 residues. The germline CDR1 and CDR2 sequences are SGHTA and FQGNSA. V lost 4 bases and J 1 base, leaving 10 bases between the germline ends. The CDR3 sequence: CASSYRDGNYGYTF. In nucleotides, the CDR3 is TGTGCCAGCAGCTACCGGGACGGTAACTATGGCTACACCTTC.

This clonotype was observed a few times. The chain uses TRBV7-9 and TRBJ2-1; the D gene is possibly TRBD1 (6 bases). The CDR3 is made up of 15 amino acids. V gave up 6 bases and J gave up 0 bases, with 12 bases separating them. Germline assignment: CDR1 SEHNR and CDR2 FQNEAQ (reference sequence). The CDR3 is CASRPTGTSYNEQFF. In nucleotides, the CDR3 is TGTGCCAGCAGACCAACAGGGACCTCCTACAATGAGCAGTTCTTC.

CDR3 coding DNA: TGTGCCAGCAGCTCCTCTATCACAGATACGCAGTATTTT. As protein: CASSSSITDTQYF. The chain employs TRBV7-3 and TRBJ2-3, with D unclear. There are 13 residues in the CDR3. Germline CDR1 reads SGHTA; CDR2 reads FQGTGA. The germline V and J ends were trimmed by 4 bases and 2 bases, with 7 bases remaining between them.

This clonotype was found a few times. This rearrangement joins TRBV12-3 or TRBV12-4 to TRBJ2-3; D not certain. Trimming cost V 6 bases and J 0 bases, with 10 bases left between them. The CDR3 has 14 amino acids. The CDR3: CASSPTGSTDTQYF. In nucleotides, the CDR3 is TGTGCCAGCAGCCCCACTGGTAGCACAGATACGCAGTATTTT.